These T cell receptor beta chains were read from a single sample in a study of blood T cell repertoires in COVID-19. This table comes from immunoSEQ multiplex PCR, and its TCRdb copy is limited to in-frame clones, with some not included. Among about 250,000 clones listed, 70% to 90% were seen once. The sample taken for sequencing was peripheral blood. The receptors here all came from a man aged 50 or older with active or convalescent COVID-19. The CDR3 runs from the conserved cysteine through the conserved F or W. A D gene is named only where the DNA matches it firmly. Some rows mark clone size as missing; the rest say once, few, many or name a class of expanded clone.

TRBJ2-7 . TRBV5-5 . CASSLDVSSYEQYF TGTGCCAGCAGCTTGGACGTCAGCTCCTACGAGCAGTACTTC
TRBJ2-7 few TRBV12-5 TRBD2 CASGLRASGITYEQYF TGTGCTAGTGGTTTGAGGGCTAGCGGAATTACCTACGAGCAGTACTTC
TRBJ2-7 . TRBV5-1 TRBD1 CASSLSPGTGDAYEQYF TGCGCCAGCAGCTTGTCACCCGGGACAGGGGATGCCTACGAGCAGTACTTC
TRBJ2-1 . TRBV10-3 . CAIREGGMMNNEQFF TGTGCCATCAGGGAGGGGGGCATGATGAACAATGAGCAGTTCTTC
TRBJ1-2 . TRBV27 TRBD1 CASSPDRNGYTF TGTGCCAGCAGTCCGGACAGGAATGGCTACACCTTC
TRBJ2-2 . TRBV9 . CASSVGSSPGELFF TGTGCCAGCAGCGTAGGAAGTAGCCCCGGGGAGCTGTTTTTT
TRBJ1-4 . TRBV5-8 TRBD1 CASSLRQGKLFF TGTGCCAGCAGCTTAAGACAGGGAAAACTGTTTTTT
TRBJ2-5 . TRBV11-2 . CASSLGVAERQETQYF TGTGCCAGCAGCTTGGGGGTAGCGGAGAGGCAAGAGACCCAGTACTTC
TRBJ2-7 . TRBV6-5 . CASGPHRVGGQYF TGTGCCAGCGGGCCACACAGGGTTGGCGGGCAGTACTTC
TRBJ1-2 . TRBV6-6 . CASSNREYGYTF TGTGCCAGCAGCAACAGGGAGTATGGCTACACCTTC
TRBJ1-2 . TRBV13 . CASSLERQGSRYGYTF TGTGCCAGCAGCTTAGAACGGCAGGGATCCCGCTATGGCTACACCTTC
TRBJ2-7 . TRBV7-8 TRBD2 CASSSTIGKREGYEQYF TGTGCCAGCAGCTCCACGATTGGGAAGCGGGAGGGCTACGAGCAGTACTTC
TRBJ1-6 . TRBV7-3 . CASSLERGSPLHF TGTGCCAGCAGCTTAGAACGAGGGTCACCCCTCCACTTT
TRBJ2-7 . TRBV4-3 . CASSQGPNSFYEQYF TGCGCCAGCAGCCAAGGGCCGAACAGCTTCTACGAGCAGTACTTC
TRBJ1-5 . TRBV4-1 TRBD1 CASSLTTGGGNQPQHF TGCGCCAGCAGCCTAACGACAGGGGGCGGCAATCAGCCCCAGCATTTT
TRBJ2-3 . TRBV7-3 TRBD1 CASSPTGEFTDTQYF TGTGCCAGCAGTCCAACAGGGGAGTTCACAGATACGCAGTATTTT
TRBJ2-7 once TRBV7-2 . CASSLGSALAEQYF TGTGCCAGCAGCTTAGGGAGTGCCTTAGCCGAGCAGTACTTC
TRBJ1-3 once TRBV5-1 . CASSTGETSGNTIYF TGCGCCAGCAGCACCGGGGAGACCTCTGGAAACACCATATATTTT
TRBJ2-7 . TRBV3-1/TRBV3-2 TRBD2 CASSQASGSYEQYF TGTGCCAGCAGCCAAGCTAGCGGGAGCTACGAGCAGTACTTC
TRBJ2-7 . TRBV4-1 . CASSQTARRDYEQYF TGCGCCAGCAGCCAGACGGCCCGGAGGGACTACGAGCAGTACTTC
TRBJ2-3 . TRBV2 . CASSLADSTDTQYF TGTGCCAGCAGTCTAGCTGATAGCACAGATACGCAGTATTTT
TRBJ1-5 . TRBV6-5 . CASSSQGNQPQHF TGTGCCAGCAGCTCCCAGGGCAATCAGCCCCAGCATTTT
TRBJ2-1 . TRBV25-1 TRBD1 CASRSTGDLYNEQFF TGTGCCAGCAGATCGACAGGGGACCTCTACAATGAGCAGTTCTTC
TRBJ1-6 . TRBV11-2 . CASSLERTKGSPLHF TGTGCCAGCAGCTTGGAACGGACTAAGGGTTCACCCCTCCACTTT
TRBJ2-3 . TRBV28 TRBD1 CASSSLTGGRDTQYF TGTGCCAGCAGTTCCCTGACAGGGGGTCGTGATACGCAGTATTTT
TRBJ1-5 . TRBV5-6 . CASSLIGQPQHF TGTGCCAGCAGCTTGATCGGTCAGCCCCAGCATTTT
TRBJ1-5 . TRBV2 . CASSGGGYHNQPQHF TGTGCCAGCAGTGGGGGGGGGTATCACAATCAGCCCCAGCATTTT
TRBJ1-6 . TRBV18 . CASSPRQVYSYNSPLHF TGTGCCAGCTCACCACGACAGGTCTACTCCTATAATTCACCCCTCCACTTT
TRBJ2-5 . TRBV28 TRBD2 CASSLGRTSGEQETQYF TGTGCCAGCAGTTTAGGGCGGACTAGCGGGGAACAAGAGACCCAGTACTTC
TRBJ2-3 . TRBV5-6 . CASSYRGNTQYF TGTGCCAGCAGCTACCGGGGAAATACGCAGTATTTT
TRBJ2-5 . TRBV7-5 . CVRSLVREETQYF TGTGTCAGAAGCTTAGTCCGGGAAGAGACCCAGTACTTC
TRBJ1-2 . TRBV19 . CASSRDWDTFYGYTF TGTGCCAGTAGTCGAGACTGGGACACCTTCTATGGCTACACCTTC
TRBJ1-2 . TRBV19 . CASSMAGARGYTF TGTGCCAGTAGTATGGCAGGGGCGCGTGGCTACACCTTC
TRBJ2-2 few TRBV9 . CASSVYSTGELFF TGTGCCAGCAGCGTATATAGCACCGGGGAGCTGTTTTTT
TRBJ2-5 . TRBV7-6 . CASSLFEQRETQYF TGTGCCAGCAGCCTCTTCGAGCAGCGGGAGACCCAGTACTTC
TRBJ2-2 . TRBV7-2 . CASSSRLFIGELFF TGTGCCAGCAGCTCCCGACTGTTTATCGGGGAGCTGTTTTTT
TRBJ1-1 . TRBV4-1 . CASSQEAAVNTEAFF TGCGCCAGCAGCCAAGAGGCAGCGGTGAACACTGAAGCTTTCTTT
TRBJ1-1 . TRBV12-3/TRBV12-4 TRBD1 CASSLPGTEEAFF TGTGCCAGCAGTTTACCGGGGACAGAAGAAGCTTTCTTT
TRBJ1-1 . TRBV2 . CASSGRGFGDTEAFF TGTGCCAGCAGTGGGAGGGGCTTCGGGGACACTGAAGCTTTCTTT
TRBJ2-2 . TRBV7-8 . CASSLVFGELFF TGTGCCAGCAGCTTAGTATTCGGGGAGCTGTTTTTT
TRBJ2-1 . TRBV19 . CASSGAEVSPSNEQFF TGTGCCAGTAGTGGGGCAGAGGTGAGCCCCAGTAATGAGCAGTTCTTC
TRBJ2-6 . TRBV11-2 . CAIAGSGANVLTF TGTGCCATCGCGGGATCTGGGGCCAACGTCCTGACTTTC
TRBJ2-1 once TRBV4-1 TRBD2 CASSPGLGGAPYNEQFF TGCGCCAGCAGCCCAGGACTAGGCGGTGCTCCCTACAATGAGCAGTTCTTC
TRBJ1-1 . TRBV6-4 . CASSERGGNTEAFF TGTGCCAGCAGTGAGAGAGGAGGGAACACTGAAGCTTTCTTT
TRBJ2-2 . TRBV25-1 . CASSGLGSGELFF TGTGCCAGCAGTGGACTTGGGTCCGGGGAGCTGTTTTTT
TRBJ1-5 . TRBV5-6 . CASSLRQGNQPQHF TGTGCCAGCAGCTTGCGGCAGGGGAATCAGCCCCAGCATTTT
TRBJ1-3 . TRBV5-1 . CASSLAGDGNTIYF TGCGCCAGCAGCTTGGCAGGGGATGGAAACACCATATATTTT
TRBJ1-4 . TRBV27 TRBD1 CASRPQGAGNEKLFF TGTGCCAGCAGACCACAGGGGGCGGGTAATGAAAAACTGTTTTTT
TRBJ2-7 . TRBV12-3/TRBV12-4 . CASSLGPLYEQYF TGTGCCAGCAGTTTAGGGCCCCTCTACGAGCAGTACTTC
TRBJ1-1 . TRBV27 . CASSISTGRTEAFF TGTGCCAGCAGTATTTCTACAGGGCGCACTGAAGCTTTCTTT
TRBJ2-3 . TRBV12-5 . CASGLVQGWTDTQYF TGTGCTAGTGGTTTGGTACAGGGATGGACAGATACGCAGTATTTT
TRBJ2-1 . TRBV3-1/TRBV3-2 TRBD2 CASSHLSGRAGNEQFF TGTGCCAGCAGCCACCTTAGCGGGAGGGCCGGGAATGAGCAGTTCTTC
TRBJ2-1 . TRBV27 . CASSSDYNEQFF TGTGCCAGCAGTTCAGACTACAATGAGCAGTTCTTC
TRBJ2-1 . TRBV5-4 . CASSLDGRGGEQFF TGTGCCAGCAGCTTGGATGGACGCGGAGGGGAGCAGTTCTTC
TRBJ2-1 . TRBV18 . CASSPRDSSYNEQFF TGTGCCAGCTCACCTCGGGACTCCTCCTACAATGAGCAGTTCTTC
TRBJ1-2 . TRBV3-1/TRBV3-2 TRBD1 CASSQLTGGGTSNYGYTF TGTGCCAGCAGCCAGCTAACAGGGGGCGGAACCTCTAACTATGGCTACACCTTC
TRBJ2-7 once TRBV6-5 TRBD2 CASSYSAPTSGEQYF TGTGCCAGCAGTTATTCAGCACCAACTAGCGGGGAGCAGTACTTC
TRBJ1-1 . TRBV29-1 . CSVGGLGTEAFF TGCAGCGTTGGGGGGCTCGGCACTGAAGCTTTCTTT
TRBJ1-2 . TRBV24-1 . CATSGGTSYGYTF TGTGCCACCAGTGGCGGCACATCCTATGGCTACACCTTC
TRBJ2-3 . TRBV18 TRBD2 CASSPVALAGNTDTQYF TGTGCCAGCTCACCAGTAGCACTAGCGGGAAACACAGATACGCAGTATTTT